What follows describes a single T cell receptor beta chain. V shed 0 bases and J shed 4 bases, with 15 bases lying between them. The CDR3 is 16 amino acids. In germline, CDR1 is LGHNA, CDR2 YSLEER. These data originate in a study of blood T cells in healthy people across ages. For the second PCR, which ran for about 6 to 11 cycles, a sample-barcoded 5' primer and a J-beta primer mix were used. Each cDNA molecule received a tag from a template-switch adaptor that had 12 random nucleotides. TCRdb processed the 5' RACE reads anew with MiXCR; each CDR3 protein has one entry. The data hold 1.5 million to 2 million distinct CDR3 sequences, with around 48% observed a single time. Isolation yielded PBMCs, at least 6 million per sample, in every case.

The origin of this receptor is a woman in her thirties or forties in good health. What was sequenced was blood. The gene calls are TRBV4-3 and TRBJ1-2, with a possible D match to TRBD1 (5 bases). As DNA, the CDR3 is TGCGCCAGCAGCCAAGATCGGGCCGGGACGCCCTATGGCTACACCTTC. Protein sequence: CASSQDRAGTPYGYTF.